The TCR beta chain under discussion was sequenced for a study of T cell responses to AZD1222 COVID-19 vaccine. Clones were read by immunoSEQ multiplex PCR, and TCRdb kept only the in-frame ones, dropping some. Of approximately 140,000 clones in the sample, around 90% were seen once. The CDR3 spans 16 residues. Germline V gives CDR1 SGHVS, CDR2 FQNEAQ. V dropped 5 bases and J dropped 2 bases, with 16 bases sitting between them. The receptor comes from an adult in good health. The gene calls are TRBV7-8 and TRBJ1-5; TRBD1 might be the D (5 bases). Sequencing used peripheral blood, obtained on day 0 of AZD1222 vaccination. The chain's CDR3 is CASSISAWGGNQPQHF. CDR3 in DNA: TGTGCCAGCAGCATCTCGGCTTGGGGGGGCAATCAGCCCCAGCATTTT. The complete variable domain, with remaining parts taken from reference TRBV7-8 and TRBJ1-5, reads GAGVSQSPRYKVAKRGQDVALRCDPISGHVSLFWYQQALGQGPEFLTYFQNEAQLDKSGLPSDRFFAERPEGSVSTLKIQRTQQEDSAVYLCASSISAWGGNQPQHFGDGTRLSIL.